The 24 T cell receptor beta chains below come from one sample, sequenced in a study of memory CD4+ T cells and cytomegalovirus serostatus. The sort gate was single viable CD3+CD4+CD8-CD45RO+ cells for memory CD4+ T cells. Profiling relied on immunoSEQ multiplex PCR, and the TCRdb table lists in-frame clones only, not all of them. The table has 85,000 to 100,000 clones, 80% seen once. Sequenced material: memory CD4+ T cells from blood. These receptors originate from an adult in good health and CMV-seropositive.

This clone came up once. This rearrangement joins TRBV5-6 to TRBJ2-7, with 7 bases aligning to TRBD1. V was clipped by 4 bases and J by 6 bases; unmatched bases: 10. Germline lookup yields CDR1 SGHDT and CDR2 YYEEEE. The CDR3 sequence is 14 residues long. The CDR3 region has the DNA TGTGCCAGCAGCAAGGGACAGATTGGGACCGAGCAGTACTTC. This sequence encodes CASSKGQIGTEQYF.

The V call is TRBV7-9, the J call TRBJ1-2; D gene unclear. V lost 5 bases and J lost 4, with 17 bases in between. The germline V gene encodes CDR1 SEHNR and CDR2 FQNEAQ (reference sequence). The CDR3 runs to 15 residues. The CDR3 sequence is CASSPSGADGYGYTF. CDR3 nucleotide sequence: TGTGCCAGCAGCCCCTCGGGTGCAGATGGCTATGGCTACACCTTC.

This chain connects TRBV7-6 to TRBJ1-5, with D tentatively TRBD1 (6 bases). Trimming took off 5 bases at V and 3 bases at J, with 14 bases between the two ends. The CDR3 contains 15 residues. From germline, CDR1 is SGHVS and CDR2 FNYEAQ. Written as DNA, the CDR3 is TGTGCCAGCAGCCCAGCGGACAGAGACAATCAGCCCCAGCATTTT. Translated: CASSPADRDNQPQHF.

This chain connects TRBV28 to TRBJ2-7; 12 bases are shared with TRBD1. CDR1 MDHEN and CDR2 SYDVKM come from the germline V gene. CDR3 length equals 16 residues. The ends lost 5 bases at V and 3 bases at J; junction bases unmatched: 8. This CDR3 reads CASSPLGQGAYYEQYF. The CDR3 nucleotides are TGTGCCAGCAGTCCCCTGGGACAGGGGGCTTACTACGAGCAGTACTTC. The whole variable domain, remainder taken from reference TRBV28 and TRBJ2-7, is DVKVTQSSRYLVKRTGEKVFLECVQDMDHENMFWYRQDPGLGLRLIYFSYDVKMKEKGDIPEGYSVSREKKERFSLILESASTNQTSMYLCASSPLGQGAYYEQYFGPGTRLTVT.

This clone occurred once. This chain joins TRBV28 and TRBJ1-5; D is possibly TRBD1 (5 bases). Trimming cost V 3 bases and J 2 bases, with 11 bases left between them. CDR1 is MDHEN and CDR2 is SYDVKM in the germline V gene. This CDR3 is 15 amino acids long. In DNA, the CDR3 is TGTGCCAGCAGTTTCGGAGGAGGGGGCAATCAGCCCCAGCATTTT. This codes for CASSFGGGGNQPQHF.

CDR3: CASSPLAGSYTDTQYF. For the CDR3, the DNA is TGTGCCAGCAGCCCTCTAGCGGGAAGCTACACAGATACGCAGTATTTT. The rearrangement uses TRBV7-3 and TRBJ2-3; 9 bases agree with TRBD2. The CDR3 length is 16 residues. Unmatched junction bases numbered 8, after V lost 5 bases and J lost 2 bases. CDR1 SGHTA and CDR2 FQGTGA come from the germline V gene.

The chain joins TRBV7-9 to TRBJ2-1; TRBD1 agrees at 11 bases. V lost 4 bases to trimming and J lost 8 bases; unmatched junction nucleotides: 4. This CDR3 has 14 residues. Per germline, CDR1 SEHNR and CDR2 FQNEAQ (reference sequence). Here the CDR3 DNA reads TGTGCCAGCAGCTCGGGACAGGGGGTCGATGAGCAGTTCTTC. The encoded protein is CASSSGQGVDEQFF. The full variable domain, with the rest looked up from reference TRBV7-9 and TRBJ2-1, is DTGVSQNPRHKITKRGQNVTFRCDPISEHNRLYWYRQTLGQGPEFLTYFQNEAQLEKSRLLSDRFSAERPKGSFSTLEIQRTEQGDSAMYLCASSSGQGVDEQFFGPGTRLTVL.

J is TRBJ2-7 and V is TRBV10-3; D is possibly TRBD2 (6 bases). The CDR3 covers 15 residues. Trimming took off 4 bases at V and 3 bases at J, with 16 bases between the two ends. Germline CDR1 reads ENHRY; CDR2 reads SYGVKD. CDR3 in amino acids: CAISAWGGENYEQYF. The CDR3 DNA follows: TGTGCCATCAGTGCATGGGGCGGGGAAAACTACGAGCAGTACTTC.

V is TRBV15 and J is TRBJ2-3; 7 bases agree with TRBD2. The length of the CDR3 is 15 residues. Unmatched junction bases numbered 5, after V lost 1 base and J lost 4 bases. The germline CDR1 and CDR2 sequences are LNHNV and YYDKDF (reference sequence). The DNA for the CDR3 is TGTGCCACCAGCAGAGGCGGGAGCGTACCAGATACGCAGTATTTT. Translation: CATSRGGSVPDTQYF.

The chain uses TRBV9 and TRBJ2-3; 10 bases map to TRBD2. In germline, CDR1 is SGDLS, CDR2 YYNGEE. The CDR3 has 15 residues. V shed 5 bases and J 4 bases; nucleotides not matched to a gene: 7. DNA of the CDR3: TGTGCCAGCAGGGTGCTAGCGGGAGCAGCAGATACGCAGTATTTT. Amino acid sequence: CASRVLAGAADTQYF.

The chain couples TRBV15 to TRBJ2-5; unclear D gene. The CDR3 runs to 15 residues. The germline gives CDR1 LNHNV, CDR2 YYDKDF (reference sequence). Trimming left V 0 bases short and J 1 base short, with 9 bases between. The CDR3 spells CATSRDVQAQETQYF. For the CDR3, the DNA is TGTGCCACCAGCAGAGATGTCCAGGCCCAAGAGACCCAGTACTTC.

This chain connects TRBV6-5 to TRBJ2-1; TRBD1 might be the D (5 bases). V dropped 4 bases and J dropped 6 bases, with 7 bases sitting between them. The germline CDR1 and CDR2 sequences are MNHEY and SVGAGI. The CDR3 has 12 amino acids. CDR3 sequence (DNA): TGTGCCAGCAGTTCCGACAGCAATGAGCAGTTCTTC. It specifies CASSSDSNEQFF.

In its sample, this clone was seen once. The V and J genes are TRBV28 and TRBJ1-3; D not resolved. Germline V gene data show CDR1 as MDHEN and CDR2 as SYDVKM. The V end was cut by 4 bases, the J end by 4 bases, with 11 bases between. This CDR3 spans 14 amino acids. The CDR3 region is CASSSQDWGNTIYF. Written as DNA, the CDR3 is TGTGCCAGCAGTTCCCAGGACTGGGGAAACACCATATATTTT.

This clone has a handful of counts. This rearrangement joins TRBV5-6 to TRBJ2-5; D call uncertain. The CDR3 is 14 residues long. The V end lost 2 bases, the J end lost 5 bases, and 13 bases lay between the germline ends. Germline loops: CDR1 SGHDT, CDR2 YYEEEE. This chain's CDR3 is CASSFDLSSETQYF. CDR3 nucleotides: TGTGCCAGCAGCTTCGACCTATCCTCGGAGACCCAGTACTTC.

The gene calls are TRBV5-1 and TRBJ2-1; 11 bases are a match to TRBD2. V lost 0 bases, J lost 8 bases, and 4 bases stayed unmatched. The length of the CDR3 is 15 residues. Germline CDR1 is SGHRS and CDR2 is YFSETQ. CDR3 loop: CASSLVGLAGYEQFF. The CDR3 nucleotides read TGCGCCAGCAGCTTGGTCGGACTAGCGGGCTATGAGCAGTTCTTC.

The rearrangement uses TRBV7-8 and TRBJ2-1; TRBD2 matches at 10 bases. Germline lookup yields CDR1 SGHVS and CDR2 FQNEAQ. J lost 8 bases, V lost 5 bases, and 15 bases had no gene match. CDR3 size: 17 residues. This CDR3 reads CASSDKALAGVIDEQFF. The CDR3 nucleotides read TGTGCCAGCAGCGACAAAGCTCTAGCGGGAGTAATAGATGAGCAGTTCTTC.

This rearrangement joins TRBV5-1 to TRBJ1-3; D unclear. V lost 0 bases, J lost 2 bases, and 12 bases lay in between. This CDR3 is built from 16 residues. The germline V gene encodes CDR1 SGHRS and CDR2 YFSETQ. The CDR3 spells CASSLGGSVAGNTIYF. In DNA, the CDR3 is TGCGCCAGCAGCTTGGGGGGTTCAGTCGCTGGAAACACCATATATTTT.

As concerns this clone: One end of the junction is discordant with germline, which a read error may explain. The chain links TRBV11-2 to TRBJ2-7; 10 nucleotides align to TRBD2. Looked up from germline, CDR1 is SGHAT and CDR2 is FQNNGV. The length of the CDR3 is 14 residues. Here the CDR3 reads CASSQRGLAGGLHF. CDR3 DNA sequence: TGTGCCAGCAGCCAAAGAGGATTAGCGGGAGGCCTCCACTTC.

J is TRBJ1-2 and V is TRBV2; D is uncertain. Germline V CDR1 and CDR2: SNHLY, FYNNEI. The CDR3 is 15 residues long. The V end lost 0 bases, the J end lost 8 bases, and 16 bases lay between the germline ends. This CDR3 reads CASSEAIGGAGGYTF. Written as DNA, the CDR3 is TGTGCCAGCAGTGAAGCGATCGGAGGAGCGGGGGGCTACACCTTC.

This chain's CDR3 is CASSKSGTGVYEQYF. CDR3 sequence (DNA): TGCGCCAGCAGTAAGTCCGGGACAGGGGTCTACGAGCAGTACTTC. This chain connects TRBV4-3 to TRBJ2-7; 10 bases fit TRBD1. The germline V gene has CDR1 LGHNA and CDR2 YSLEER. CDR3 size: 15 residues. V shed 6 bases and J 3 bases; nucleotides not matched to a gene: 8.

This chain links TRBV6-5 with TRBJ2-7; 7 bases are shared with TRBD2. Per germline, CDR1 MNHEY and CDR2 SVGAGI. V was pared by 0 bases and J by 4 bases, with 6 bases of the junction left unmatched. This CDR3 has 15 residues. Here the CDR3 reads CASSYSYSGGYEQYF. The CDR3 coding sequence is TGTGCCAGCAGTTACTCTTATTCGGGAGGTTACGAGCAGTACTTC.

The CDR3 DNA follows: TGTGCCAGTAGTACCCATGGATCAAGACAGGCGCGAGAGCAGTACTTC. Its translation is CASSTHGSRQAREQYF. The chain combines TRBV19 with TRBJ2-7, with D possibly TRBD1 on 6 matching bases. The CDR3 length is 16 residues. Germline CDR1 LNHDA, CDR2 SQIVND (reference sequence). Between the trimmed V and J ends, which lost 4 bases and 7 bases, there was a span of 23 bases.

V usage is TRBV10-3 and J usage is TRBJ2-6; no firm D call. This CDR3 is built from 13 residues. Trimming left V 10 bases short and J 4 bases short, with 11 bases between. Germline CDR1 and CDR2: ENHRY and SYGVKD. The CDR3 sequence: CATYAVGANVLTF. CDR3 sequence (DNA): TGTGCCACCTATGCCGTGGGGGCCAACGTCCTGACTTTC.

This clone was detected only a few times. V gene TRBV10-3 combines with J gene TRBJ2-7, with TRBD1 identical over 9 bases. From germline, CDR1 is ENHRY and CDR2 SYGVKD. With 6 bases clipped from V and 4 bases from J, the junction kept 7 bases outside the gene matches. This CDR3 comprises 14 residues. The CDR3, as DNA: TGTGCCATCAGCCCGGGACAGGGCACTTACGAGCAGTACTTC. This encodes CAISPGQGTYEQYF.